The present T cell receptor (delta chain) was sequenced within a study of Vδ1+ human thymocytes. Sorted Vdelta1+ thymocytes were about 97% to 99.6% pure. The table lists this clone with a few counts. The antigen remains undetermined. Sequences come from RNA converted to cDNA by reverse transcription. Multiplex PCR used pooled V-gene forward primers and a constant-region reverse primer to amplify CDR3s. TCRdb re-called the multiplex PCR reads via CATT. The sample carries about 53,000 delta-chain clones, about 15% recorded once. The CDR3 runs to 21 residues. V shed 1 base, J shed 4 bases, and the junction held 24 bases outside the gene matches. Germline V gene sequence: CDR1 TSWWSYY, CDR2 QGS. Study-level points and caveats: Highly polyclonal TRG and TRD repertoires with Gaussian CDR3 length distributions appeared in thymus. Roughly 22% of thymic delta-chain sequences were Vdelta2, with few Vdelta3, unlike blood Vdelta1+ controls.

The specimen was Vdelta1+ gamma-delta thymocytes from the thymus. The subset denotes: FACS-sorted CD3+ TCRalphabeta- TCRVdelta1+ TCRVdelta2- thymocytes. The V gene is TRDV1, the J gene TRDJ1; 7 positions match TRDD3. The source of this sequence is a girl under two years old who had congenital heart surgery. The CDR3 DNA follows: TGTGCTCTTGGGGAACGGTTCTTACCATACTGGGGACCCTCGGGGCGCGATAAACTCATCTTT. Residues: CALGERFLPYWGPSGRDKLIF.